The clone carrying this T cell receptor (beta chain) was counted between two and nine times. The antigen is undetermined. This sample stems from a study of early T cells in non-severe SARS-CoV-2 infection. Study outcomes and limitations: CD4 and private specificities were missed by VDJdb matching, which favored anti-spike CD8 responses.

Unique molecular identifiers tagged individual cDNA molecules. From the 5' RACE reads, TCRdb called clonotypes with MiXCR, one entry per CDR3 protein. The table lists tens of thousands of distinct CDR3 sequences, 5% to 6.5% of them singletons. The receptor comes from an adult who was a healthcare worker with PCR-confirmed SARS-CoV-2 infection or an uninfected control (not recorded which). The material sequenced was whole blood.

CDR3 amino acids: CASNLGVSGANVLTF. The DNA for the CDR3 is TGTGCCAGCAACCTCGGAGTTTCTGGGGCCAACGTCCTGACTTTC. The chain combines TRBV3-1 with TRBJ2-6; unclear D gene. CDR3 length: 15 amino acids. The V end lost 7 bases, the J end lost 1 base, and 11 bases lay between the germline ends. Germline CDR1 LGHDT, CDR2 YNNKEL (reference sequence).